A single sample gave rise to the 24 T cell receptor beta chains below, sequenced in a study of early T cells in non-severe SARS-CoV-2 infection. In TCRdb, the 5' RACE reads were re-called with MiXCR into one record per CDR3 protein. The sample has more than 85,000 distinct CDR3 sequences, roughly 12% seen once. The sequences come from whole blood, collected at baseline. Source of these receptors: an adult who was a healthcare worker with PCR-confirmed SARS-CoV-2 infection or an uninfected control (not recorded which).

The rearrangement joins TRBV7-6 to TRBJ2-5; perhaps D is TRBD1 or TRBD2 (5 bases each). Per germline, CDR1 SGHVS and CDR2 FNYEAQ. This CDR3 is 14 amino acids long. The germline V and J ends were trimmed by 4 bases and 5 bases, with 14 bases remaining between them. CDR3 coding DNA: TGTGCCAGCAGCTGGGACCGGCTTTTGGAGACCCAGTACTTC. This encodes CASSWDRLLETQYF.

This clonotype came up many times. This chain joins TRBV4-2 and TRBJ2-1; D might be TRBD1 (6 bases). The CDR3 covers 15 residues. Trimming took 0 bases from V and 7 from J, leaving 13 bases between them. The germline V gene has CDR1 LGHNA and CDR2 YNFKEQ. CDR3 DNA: TGTGCCAGCAGCCAAGATATCAACAGGGCGAATGAGCAGTTCTTC. The encoded protein is CASSQDINRANEQFF.

There are a few counts of this clonotype. DNA for the CDR3: TGTGCCGGCCGACTGTCGGGGAACACTGAAGCTTTCTTT. It is translated as CAGRLSGNTEAFF. The chain uses TRBV7-2 and TRBJ1-1; D unresolved. Germline CDR1 SGHTA, CDR2 FQGNSA. This CDR3 has 13 amino acids. V lost 11 bases, J lost 1 base, and 14 bases lay in between.

This clonotype was detected a few times. The chain uses TRBV7-9 and TRBJ2-1; D gene ambiguous. CDR1 is SEHNR, CDR2 FQNEAQ, per germline (reference sequence). The V gene lost 1 base and the J gene lost 7 bases, with 2 bases spanning the gap. CDR3 length equals 11 residues. CDR3 nucleotide sequence: TGTGCCAGCAGCTTAGAAAATGAGCAGTTCTTC. Amino acids: CASSLENEQFF.

This chain uses TRBV20-1 with TRBJ1-1; D unclear. Germline V gene sequence: CDR1 DFQATT, CDR2 SNEGSKA (reference sequence). Trimming took off 0 bases at V and 10 bases at J, with 6 bases between the two ends. The CDR3 is 10 residues long. The CDR3 nucleotides are TGCAGTGCTAGAGATATCGTAGCTTTCTTT. Encoded protein: CSARDIVAFF.

This clonotype was seen more than once but under ten times. The chain links TRBV6-6 to TRBJ1-1; D is ambiguous. The CDR3 length is 15 residues. V dropped 2 bases and J dropped 5 bases, with 15 bases sitting between them. CDR1 is MNHNY, CDR2 SVGAGI, per germline (reference sequence). The chain's CDR3 is CASSYPRAEGTEAFF. DNA for the CDR3: TGTGCCAGCAGTTACCCCCGGGCCGAGGGAACTGAAGCTTTCTTT.

The chain employs TRBV5-1 and TRBJ2-4; 9 nucleotides line up with TRBD1. The length of the CDR3 is 17 residues. Germline V gives CDR1 SGHRS, CDR2 YFSETQ. After removal of 3 bases from V and 5 bases from J, the junction contained 12 bases not matched to a gene. The DNA of the CDR3 is TGCGCCAGCAGCTCCTTGGGACAGGGTAAAATCGAAAACATTCAGTACTTC. It is translated as CASSSLGQGKIENIQYF.

This clonotype was observed many times. V gene TRBV27 combines with J gene TRBJ2-2, with 15 nucleotides matching TRBD2. CDR3 length: 17 residues. In germline, CDR1 is MNHEY, CDR2 SMNVEV (reference sequence). Germline trimming cut 5 bases from V and 8 bases from J; bases unmatched to any gene: 9. The CDR3 sequence is CASSPRTSGRAAGELFF. The CDR3 DNA follows: TGTGCCAGCAGTCCCCGGACTAGCGGGAGGGCCGCGGGGGAGCTGTTTTTT.

The chain has TRBV10-3 and TRBJ1-1; TRBD1 matches at 8 bases. J lost 3 bases, V lost 6 bases, and 0 bases had no gene match. CDR1 ENHRY and CDR2 SYGVKD come from the germline V gene. The CDR3 is 12 amino acids. CDR3 amino acids: CAIRDRDTEAFF. The CDR3 DNA sequence: TGTGCCATCAGGGACAGGGACACTGAAGCTTTCTTT.

To note about this clonotype: A much larger clone differs by one base, so this may be a read error. DNA for the CDR3: TGTGCCAGCAGTAGGATTAGCGGGGGGTCCTACAATGAGCAGTTCTTC. This sequence encodes CASSRISGGSYNEQFF. V gene TRBV6-5 combines with J gene TRBJ2-1; 10 nucleotides agree with TRBD2. The CDR3 has 16 amino acids. V trimming: 5 bases; J trimming: 1 base; junction bases outside the gene matches: 5. The germline gives CDR1 MNHEY, CDR2 SVGAGI.

This clonotype was seen a few times. The CDR3 region is CASSLFGPREKLFF. The CDR3 DNA reads as TGTGCCAGCAGCCTTTTTGGGCCCCGTGAAAAACTGTTTTTT. V usage is TRBV7-6 and J usage is TRBJ1-4, with unresolved D. The CDR3 length is 14 residues. V shed 5 bases and J shed 7 bases, with 14 bases lying between them. Germline CDR1 SGHVS, CDR2 FNYEAQ.

This clonotype was seen at least ten times. The V and J genes are TRBV5-1 and TRBJ2-5, with TRBD2 matching over 15 bases. This CDR3 is 16 amino acids long. Trimming took 4 bases from V and 4 from J; bases not matched to a gene: 5. In germline, CDR1 is SGHRS, CDR2 YFSETQ. CDR3 nucleotides: TGCGCCAGCAGCCTAGGACTAGCGGGAGGGCTAGAGACCCAGTACTTC. The encoded protein is CASSLGLAGGLETQYF.

The CDR3 sequence is CSVEGFSGRLSEQYF. CDR3 in DNA: TGCAGCGTTGAAGGTTTTAGCGGGAGGTTGAGTGAGCAGTACTTC. The V call is TRBV29-1, the J call TRBJ2-7, with TRBD2 matching over 10 bases. The CDR3 consists of 15 residues. V lost 1 base and J lost 7; bases outside the gene matches: 10. Germline V lookup: CDR1 SQVTM, CDR2 ANQGSEA.

This rearrangement joins TRBV5-1 to TRBJ1-1; D is unresolved. The CDR3 consists of 14 residues. CDR1 is SGHRS, CDR2 YFSETQ, per germline. Trimming pared 6 bases from V and 5 bases from J, leaving 17 bases between. CDR3 bases: TGCGCCAGCACCCCCGAAGGTTTGCGAACTGAAGCTTTCTTT. Encoded protein: CASTPEGLRTEAFF.

To note about this clonotype: One end of the junction is discordant with germline, which a read error may explain. In DNA form, the CDR3 reads TGTGTCAGCAGCCCTCGACAGGGTGTGGGAGAGACCCAGTACTTC. It translates to CVSSPRQGVGETQYF. This chain links TRBV7-8 with TRBJ2-5, with 7 bases that match TRBD1. The CDR3 is 15 residues long. Germline loops: CDR1 SGHVS, CDR2 FQNEAQ.

This clonotype was detected ten times or more. The rearrangement uses TRBV29-1 and TRBJ1-1; the D is unclear. V shed 6 bases and J shed 1 base, with 15 bases lying between them. Per germline, CDR1 SQVTM and CDR2 ANQGSEA. The CDR3 is 14 amino acids. CDR3 DNA sequence: TGCAGCGTAAGAAGGGAGCCTCAGAACACTGAAGCTTTCTTT. This sequence encodes CSVRREPQNTEAFF.

This clonotype was observed many times. V gene TRBV2 combines with J gene TRBJ2-1; D is unresolved. V shed 7 bases and J shed 2 bases, with 9 bases lying between them. The germline gives CDR1 SNHLY, CDR2 FYNNEI. The CDR3 loop spans 13 amino acids. CDR3 in amino acids: CASNGLPYNEQFF. CDR3 DNA: TGTGCCAGCAACGGGTTGCCCTACAATGAGCAGTTCTTC.

The rearrangement links TRBV5-1 to TRBJ2-1; 9 nucleotides match TRBD1. Germline assignment: CDR1 SGHRS and CDR2 YFSETQ. This CDR3 contains 19 residues. V dropped 6 bases and J dropped 0; count of bases not matched to a gene: 16. The DNA of the CDR3 is TGCGCCAGCACCTTTTTTGGGACAGGGCTCTTCAGCTCCTACAATGAGCAGTTCTTC. This gives the protein CASTFFGTGLFSSYNEQFF.

V is TRBV30 and J is TRBJ2-2; D is undetermined. The germline gives CDR1 GTSNPN, CDR2 SVGIG (reference sequence). The germline V and J ends were trimmed by 4 bases and 8 bases, with 8 bases remaining between them. This CDR3 spans 11 amino acids. The CDR3 spells CAWNSRGELFF. CDR3 DNA: TGTGCCTGGAATTCGAGGGGGGAGCTGTTTTTT. Looking up the rest from reference TRBV30 and TRBJ2-2 gives the full variable domain: SQTIHQWPATLVQPVGSPLSLECTVEGTSNPNLYWYRQAAGRGLQLLFYSVGIGQISSEVPQNLSASRPQDRQFILSSKKLLLSDSGFYLCAWNSRGELFFGEGSRLTVL.

This clonotype has a handful of counts. The rearrangement joins TRBV30 to TRBJ2-7; TRBD2 matches 11 bases. The CDR3 sequence is 16 residues long. The trim removed 5 bases at V and 0 bases at J, leaving 9 bases unmatched. CDR1 and CDR2 from the germline V gene are GTSNPN and SVGIG (reference sequence). The CDR3 loop is CAWGRGLAGSSYEQYF. The CDR3 DNA sequence: TGTGCCTGGGGAAGAGGACTAGCGGGTTCCTCCTACGAGCAGTACTTC.

This clonotype was observed many times. V and J are TRBV6-6 and TRBJ1-2; D is unclear. In germline, CDR1 is MNHNY, CDR2 SVGAGI (reference sequence). This CDR3 has 13 amino acids. V was cut by 6 bases and J by 3 bases, with 11 bases left in between. CDR3 in amino acids: CASRNGRDYGYTF. The CDR3 DNA is TGTGCCAGCAGAAACGGACGCGACTATGGCTACACCTTC.

This chain joins TRBV30 and TRBJ1-4; D not resolved. CDR1 GTSNPN and CDR2 SVGIG come from the germline V gene (reference sequence). Trimming removed 0 bases from V and 6 bases from J, with 5 bases in between. The CDR3 has 12 amino acids. This chain's CDR3 is CAWSVVHEKLFF. The CDR3, as DNA: TGTGCCTGGAGTGTAGTTCATGAAAAACTGTTTTTT.

This clonotype was observed many times. The rearrangement uses TRBV19 and TRBJ2-7, with D unresolved. The ends were cut back, 1 base at V and 7 bases at J, with 14 bases in the middle. From germline, CDR1 is LNHDA and CDR2 SQIVND (reference sequence). This CDR3 is built from 14 residues. The CDR3 spells CASSIGSPAVEQYF. The CDR3 bases are TGTGCCAGTAGTATAGGGAGCCCCGCAGTAGAGCAGTACTTC. The complete variable domain, with remaining parts taken from reference TRBV19 and TRBJ2-7, reads DGGITQSPKYLFRKEGQNVTLSCEQNLNHDAMYWYRQDPGQGLRLIYYSQIVNDFQKGDIAEGYSVSREKKESFPLTVTSAQKNPTAFYLCASSIGSPAVEQYFGPGTRLTVT.

V gene TRBV27 combines with J gene TRBJ1-1, with D possibly matching TRBD1 (5 bases). The CDR3 spans 12 residues. V shed 8 bases and J shed 4 bases, with 11 bases lying between them. Germline V gives CDR1 MNHEY, CDR2 SMNVEV (reference sequence). The CDR3: CASAVGGTEAFF. The CDR3 DNA follows: TGTGCCAGCGCCGTGGGGGGCACTGAAGCTTTCTTT.